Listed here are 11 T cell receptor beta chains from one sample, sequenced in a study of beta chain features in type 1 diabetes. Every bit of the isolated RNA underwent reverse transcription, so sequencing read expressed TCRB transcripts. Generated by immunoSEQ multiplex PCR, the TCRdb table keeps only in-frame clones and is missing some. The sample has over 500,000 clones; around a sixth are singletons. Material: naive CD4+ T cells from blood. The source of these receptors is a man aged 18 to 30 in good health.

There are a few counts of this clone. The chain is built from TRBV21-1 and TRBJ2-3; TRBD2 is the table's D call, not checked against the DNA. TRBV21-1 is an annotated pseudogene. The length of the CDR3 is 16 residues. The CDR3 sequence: CASKIGSGDYTDTQYF. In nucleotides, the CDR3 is TGTGCCAGCAAGATAGGAAGCGGGGATTACACAGATACGCAGTATTTT.

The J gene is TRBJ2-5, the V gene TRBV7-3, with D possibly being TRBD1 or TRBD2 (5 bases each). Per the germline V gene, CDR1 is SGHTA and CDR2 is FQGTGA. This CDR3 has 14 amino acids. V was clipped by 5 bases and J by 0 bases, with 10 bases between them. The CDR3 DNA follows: TGTGCCAGCAGCCCTCTGGGGGACCAAGAGACCCAGTACTTC. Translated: CASSPLGDQETQYF.

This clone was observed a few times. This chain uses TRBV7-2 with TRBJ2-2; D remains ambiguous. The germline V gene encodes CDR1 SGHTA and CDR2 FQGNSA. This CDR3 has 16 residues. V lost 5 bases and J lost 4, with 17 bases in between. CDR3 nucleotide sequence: TGTGCCAGCAGCCAGAGGCGTCTGAGGCTCACCGGGGAGCTGTTTTTT. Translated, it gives CASSQRRLRLTGELFF. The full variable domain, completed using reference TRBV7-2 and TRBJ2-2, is GAGVSQSPSNKVTEKGKDVELRCDPISGHTALYWYRQSLGQGLEFLIYFQGNSAPDKSGLPSDRFSAERTGGSVSTLTIQRTQQEDSAVYLCASSQRRLRLTGELFFGEGSRLTVL.

CDR3 in DNA: TGTGCCAGCAGCGTAGGAGAGGGCCTTAATCAGCCCCAGCATTTT. Its translation: CASSVGEGLNQPQHF. The V and J genes are TRBV9 and TRBJ1-5; no clear D gene. The CDR3 loop spans 15 amino acids. The V and J ends lost 0 bases and 4 bases respectively, with 11 bases between them. The germline V gene has CDR1 SGDLS and CDR2 YYNGEE.

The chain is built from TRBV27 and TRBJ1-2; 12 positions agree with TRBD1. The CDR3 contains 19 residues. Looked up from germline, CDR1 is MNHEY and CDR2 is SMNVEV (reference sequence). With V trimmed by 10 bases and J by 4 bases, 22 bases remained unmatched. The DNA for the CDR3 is TGTGCCATTCCCCCGGGACAGGGGGCTTCTCCAAGCCACTCCTATGGCTACACCTTC. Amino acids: CAIPPGQGASPSHSYGYTF.

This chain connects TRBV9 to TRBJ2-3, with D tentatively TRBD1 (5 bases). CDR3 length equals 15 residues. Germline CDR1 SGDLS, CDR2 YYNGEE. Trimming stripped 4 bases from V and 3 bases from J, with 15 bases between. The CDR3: CASSLGYRLTDTQYF. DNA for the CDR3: TGTGCCAGCAGCCTAGGGTACAGGTTAACAGATACGCAGTATTTT.

CDR3 in DNA: TGTGCCAGCAGCTTGGACAGACAGAACACTGAAGCTTTCTTT. It specifies CASSLDRQNTEAFF. The chain recombines TRBV5-4 with TRBJ1-1; no clear D. The CDR3 has 14 amino acids. V lost 0 bases and J 1 base, leaving 7 bases between the germline ends. CDR1 is SGHNT and CDR2 is YYREEE in the germline V gene (reference sequence).

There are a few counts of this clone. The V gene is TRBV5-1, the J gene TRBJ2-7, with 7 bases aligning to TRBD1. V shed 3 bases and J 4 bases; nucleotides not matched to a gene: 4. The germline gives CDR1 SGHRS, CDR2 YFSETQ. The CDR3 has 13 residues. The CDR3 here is CASSSGTAYEQYF. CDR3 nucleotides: TGCGCCAGCAGCTCCGGGACAGCGTACGAGCAGTACTTC.

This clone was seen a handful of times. The CDR3 sequence: CAWSRTHEQYF. DNA for the CDR3: TGTGCCTGGTCCCGGACCCACGAGCAGTACTTC. The chain employs TRBV2 and TRBJ2-7; the D is unclear. Germline lookup yields CDR1 SNHLY and CDR2 FYNNEI. V was clipped by 11 bases and J by 5 bases, with 13 bases between them. The CDR3 sequence is 11 residues long.

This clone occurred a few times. CDR3 DNA: TGTGCCAGCACCACCGGACGGATTCCTTACGAGCAGTACTTC. It translates to CASTTGRIPYEQYF. The J gene is TRBJ2-7, the V gene TRBV6-6; D gene ambiguous. The length of the CDR3 is 14 residues. V was pared by 7 bases and J by 4 bases, with 17 bases between. From germline, CDR1 is MNHNY and CDR2 SVGAGI (reference sequence).

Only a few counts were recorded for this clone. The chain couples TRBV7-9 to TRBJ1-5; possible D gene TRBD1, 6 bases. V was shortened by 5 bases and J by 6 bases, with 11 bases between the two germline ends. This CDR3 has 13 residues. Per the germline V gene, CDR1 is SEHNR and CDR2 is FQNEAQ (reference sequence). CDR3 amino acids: CASSHREGQPQHF. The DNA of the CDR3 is TGTGCCAGCAGCCACAGGGAAGGTCAGCCCCAGCATTTT.